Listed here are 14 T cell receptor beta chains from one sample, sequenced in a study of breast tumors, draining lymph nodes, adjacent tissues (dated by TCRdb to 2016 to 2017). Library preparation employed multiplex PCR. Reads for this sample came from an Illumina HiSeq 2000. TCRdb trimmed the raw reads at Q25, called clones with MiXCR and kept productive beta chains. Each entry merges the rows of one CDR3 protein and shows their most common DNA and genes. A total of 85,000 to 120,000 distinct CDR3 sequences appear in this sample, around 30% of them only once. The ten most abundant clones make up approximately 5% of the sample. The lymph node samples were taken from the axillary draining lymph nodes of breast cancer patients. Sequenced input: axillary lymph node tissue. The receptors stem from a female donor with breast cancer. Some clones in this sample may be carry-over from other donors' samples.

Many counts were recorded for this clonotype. In DNA form, the CDR3 reads TGTGCTAGTGGTACGGACAGCAAAAACATTCAGTACTTC. It encodes CASGTDSKNIQYF. This chain connects TRBV12-5 to TRBJ2-4, with a weak D call TRBD1 (6 bases). This CDR3 is built from 13 residues. CDR1 is LGHNT, CDR2 FRNRAP, per germline. V lost 5 bases and J 3 bases, leaving 8 bases between the germline ends.

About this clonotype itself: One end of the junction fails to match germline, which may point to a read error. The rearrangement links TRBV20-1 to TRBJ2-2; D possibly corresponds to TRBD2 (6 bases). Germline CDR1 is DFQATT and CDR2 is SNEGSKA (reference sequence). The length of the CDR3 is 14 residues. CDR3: CSASGGANAGELFF. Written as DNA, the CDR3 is TGCAGTGCTTCAGGCGGGGCGAACGCCGGGGAGCTGTTTTTT.

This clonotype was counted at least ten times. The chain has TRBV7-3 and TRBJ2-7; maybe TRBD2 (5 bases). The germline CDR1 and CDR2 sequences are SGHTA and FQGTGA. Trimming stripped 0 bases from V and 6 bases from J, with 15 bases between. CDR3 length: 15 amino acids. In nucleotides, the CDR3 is TGTGCCAGCAGCTTAACTGGGCCCGGAGGTGGCGAGCAGTACTTC. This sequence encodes CASSLTGPGGGEQYF.

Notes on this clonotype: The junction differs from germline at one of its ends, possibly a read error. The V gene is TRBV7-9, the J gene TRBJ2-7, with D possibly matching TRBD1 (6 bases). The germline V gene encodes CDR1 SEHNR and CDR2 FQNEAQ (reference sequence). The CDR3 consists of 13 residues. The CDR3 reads CASSLGTNYEQYF. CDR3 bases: TGTGCTAGCAGCTTAGGGACAAACTACGAGCAGTACTTC. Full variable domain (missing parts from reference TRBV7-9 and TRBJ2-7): DTGVSQNPRHKITKRGQNVTFRCDPISEHNRLYWYRQTLGQGPEFLTYFQNEAQLEKSRLLSDRFSAERPKGSFSTLEIQRTEQGDSAMYLCASSLGTNYEQYFGPGTRLTVT.

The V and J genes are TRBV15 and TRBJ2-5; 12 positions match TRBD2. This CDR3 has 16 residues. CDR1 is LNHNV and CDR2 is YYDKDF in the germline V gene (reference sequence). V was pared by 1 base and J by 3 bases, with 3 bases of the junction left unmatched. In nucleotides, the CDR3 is TGTGCCACCAGCAGAGGCCCTAGCGGGAGGGAAGAGACCCAGTACTTC. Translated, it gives CATSRGPSGREETQYF.

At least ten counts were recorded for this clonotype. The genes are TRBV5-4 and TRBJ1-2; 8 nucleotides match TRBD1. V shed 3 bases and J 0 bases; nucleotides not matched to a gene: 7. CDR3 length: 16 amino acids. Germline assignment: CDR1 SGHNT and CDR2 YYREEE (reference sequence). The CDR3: CASSSGQGSANYGYTF. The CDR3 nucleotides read TGTGCCAGCAGCTCAGGACAGGGTTCGGCTAACTATGGCTACACCTTC. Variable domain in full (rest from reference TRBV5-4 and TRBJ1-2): ETGVTQSPTHLIKTRGQQVTLRCSSQSGHNTVSWYQQALGQGPQFIFQYYREEENGRGNFPPRFSGLQFPNYSSELNVNALELDDSALYLCASSSGQGSANYGYTFGSGTRLTVV.

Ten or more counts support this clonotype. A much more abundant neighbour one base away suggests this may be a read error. CDR3 nucleotide sequence: TGCAGTGCTAGAGAGCCTAGCGTCCGTACTGAGGAGCAGTACTTC. Amino acids: CSAREPSVRTEEQYF. This chain links TRBV20-1 with TRBJ2-7, with a tentative D call TRBD2 (6 bases). The CDR3 length is 15 residues. V dropped 0 bases and J dropped 7 bases, with 19 bases sitting between them. Germline CDR1 DFQATT, CDR2 SNEGSKA (reference sequence).

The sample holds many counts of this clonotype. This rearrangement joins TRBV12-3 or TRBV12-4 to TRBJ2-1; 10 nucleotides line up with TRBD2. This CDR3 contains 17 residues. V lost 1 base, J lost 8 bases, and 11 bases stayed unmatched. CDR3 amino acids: CASSLGAGLAYIDEQFF. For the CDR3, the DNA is TGTGCCAGCAGTTTAGGGGCGGGACTAGCGTACATCGATGAGCAGTTCTTC.

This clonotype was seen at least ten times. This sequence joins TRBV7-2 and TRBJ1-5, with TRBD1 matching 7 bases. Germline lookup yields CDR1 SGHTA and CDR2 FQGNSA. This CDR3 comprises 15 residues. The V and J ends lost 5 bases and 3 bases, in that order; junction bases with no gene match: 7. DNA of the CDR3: TGTGCCAGCAGCCGGACCGGGACAGTCAATCAGCCCCAGCATTTT. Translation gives CASSRTGTVNQPQHF.

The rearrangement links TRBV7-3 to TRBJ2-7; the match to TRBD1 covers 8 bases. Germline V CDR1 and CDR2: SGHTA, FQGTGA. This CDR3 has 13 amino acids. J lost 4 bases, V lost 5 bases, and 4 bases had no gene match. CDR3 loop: CASSAGTGYEQYF. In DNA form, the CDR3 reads TGTGCCAGCAGCGCCGGGACAGGTTACGAGCAGTACTTC.

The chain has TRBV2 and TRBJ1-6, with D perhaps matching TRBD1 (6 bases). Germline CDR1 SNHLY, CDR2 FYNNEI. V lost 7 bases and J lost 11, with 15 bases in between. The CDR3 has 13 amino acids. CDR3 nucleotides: TGTGCCAGCAAGATTCAGGGGTCGACACCCCTCCACTTT. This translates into CASKIQGSTPLHF. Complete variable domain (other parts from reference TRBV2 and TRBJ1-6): EPEVTQTPSHQVTQMGQEVILRCVPISNHLYFYWYRQILGQKVEFLVSFYNNEISEKSEIFDDQFSVERPDGSNFTLKIRSTKLEDSAMYFCASKIQGSTPLHFGNGTRLTVT.

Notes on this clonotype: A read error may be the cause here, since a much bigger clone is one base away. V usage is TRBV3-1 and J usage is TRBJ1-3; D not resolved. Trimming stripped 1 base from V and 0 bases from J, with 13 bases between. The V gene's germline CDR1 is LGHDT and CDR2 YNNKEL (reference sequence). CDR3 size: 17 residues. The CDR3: CASSQVARSFSGNTIYF. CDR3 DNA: TGTGCCAGCAGCCAAGTAGCTAGGTCATTCTCTGGAAACACCATATATTTT.

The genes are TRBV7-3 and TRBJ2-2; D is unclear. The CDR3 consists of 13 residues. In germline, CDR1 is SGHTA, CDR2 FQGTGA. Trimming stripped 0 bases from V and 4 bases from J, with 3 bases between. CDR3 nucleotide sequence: TGTGCCAGCAGCTTAACATTCACCGGGGAGCTGTTTTTT. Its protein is CASSLTFTGELFF.

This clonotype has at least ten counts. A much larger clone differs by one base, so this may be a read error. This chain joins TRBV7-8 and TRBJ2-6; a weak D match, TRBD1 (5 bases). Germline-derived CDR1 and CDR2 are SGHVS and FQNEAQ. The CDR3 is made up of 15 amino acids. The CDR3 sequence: CASSLKSSGANVLPF. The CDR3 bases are TGTGCCAGCAGCCTCAAGAGCTCTGGGGCCAACGTCCTGCCTTTC.